The rows below give T cell receptor beta chains drawn from one sample of a study of blood T cell repertoires in COVID-19. TCRdb keeps only in-frame clones here, not all; method: immunoSEQ multiplex PCR. The sample holds 200,000 to 250,000 clones, around 80% seen once. Sequenced input: peripheral blood. The receptors were sampled from a woman of 80 years or more with acute or convalescent COVID-19. CDR3s include the opening cysteine and the closing phenylalanine or tryptophan.

CDR3aa	v_gene	j_gene
CASSPREIAKNIQYF	TRBV19	TRBJ2-4
CASSPATGLSYEQYF	TRBV5-1	TRBJ2-7
CASSHAQGGYTF	TRBV3-1/TRBV3-2	TRBJ1-2
CASSTIQNRVNTEAFF	TRBV4-2	TRBJ1-1
CASSISGQAQPQHF	TRBV6-2/TRBV6-3	TRBJ1-5
CASSSIPRTEQETQYF	TRBV5-4	TRBJ2-5
CASSLELRANTEAFF	TRBV7-9	TRBJ1-1
CASSLWTSGAYEQYF	TRBV7-2	TRBJ2-7
CASSFLRGAVYEQYF	TRBV5-1	TRBJ2-7
CASSSREGGLSYEQYF	TRBV9	TRBJ2-7
CASSPVGRVGNTIYF	TRBV18	TRBJ1-3
CAWSYRGSGANVLTF	TRBV30	TRBJ2-6
CATRQGDHEQYF	TRBV25-1	TRBJ2-7
CASSQPTRDRGEQYF	TRBV3-1/TRBV3-2	TRBJ2-7
CASSWTSGYNEQFF	TRBV6-6	TRBJ2-1
CASSWGTGDPNYGYTF	TRBV5-6	TRBJ1-2
CASSLNRESGYTF	TRBV7-3	TRBJ1-2
CASRGQNNEQFF	TRBV23-1	TRBJ2-1
CASSQESVSLAEQFF	TRBV3-1/TRBV3-2	TRBJ2-1
CAWARLAASTDTQYF	TRBV30	TRBJ2-3
CASSLPGQGGFYGYTF	TRBV28	TRBJ1-2
CASSFQQRAGLGGELFF	TRBV11-2	TRBJ2-2
CASSTRQGNTEAFF	TRBV7-8	TRBJ1-1
CATSVPGDRGLEEQFF	TRBV24-1	TRBJ2-1
CASTRQGTGELFF	TRBV9	TRBJ2-2
CASSLVPQDFYTEAFF	TRBV7-2	TRBJ1-1